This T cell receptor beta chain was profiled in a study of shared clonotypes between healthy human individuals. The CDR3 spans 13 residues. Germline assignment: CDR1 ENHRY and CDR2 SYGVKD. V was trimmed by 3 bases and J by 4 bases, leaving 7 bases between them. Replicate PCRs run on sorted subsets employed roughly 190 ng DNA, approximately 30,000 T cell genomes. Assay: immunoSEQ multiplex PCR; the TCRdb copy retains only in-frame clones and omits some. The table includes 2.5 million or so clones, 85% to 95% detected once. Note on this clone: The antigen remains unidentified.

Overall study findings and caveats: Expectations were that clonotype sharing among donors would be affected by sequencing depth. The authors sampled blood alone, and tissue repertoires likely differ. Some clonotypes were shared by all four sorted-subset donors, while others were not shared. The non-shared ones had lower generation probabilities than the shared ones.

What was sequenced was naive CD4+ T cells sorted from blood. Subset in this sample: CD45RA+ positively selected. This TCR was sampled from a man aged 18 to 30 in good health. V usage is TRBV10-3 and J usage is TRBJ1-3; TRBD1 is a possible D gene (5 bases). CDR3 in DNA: TGTGCCATCAGTGAAGGGGTCGGAAACACCATATATTTT. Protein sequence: CAISEGVGNTIYF.